This is a list of T cell receptor beta chains from one sample in a study of blood T cell repertoires in COVID-19. TCRdb's copy holds only in-frame clones and misses some; the assay was immunoSEQ multiplex PCR. This sample has a few hundred thousand clones, with roughly 80% found just once. Sequencing was done on a sample of peripheral blood. The receptors shown here come from a person between 65 and 80 years old with COVID-19, enrolled during active disease. The CDR3 runs from the conserved cysteine through the conserved F or W. The D gene is left open where the match is weak. The listing skips clone size in some rows; elsewhere it reads once, few, many or a size class.

j_call d_call clone_size v_call cdr3_aa cdr3_nt
TRBJ1-6 . . TRBV7-8 CASSVQATQRNSPLHF TGTGCCAGCAGCGTACAGGCAACCCAGAGAAATTCACCCCTCCACTTT
TRBJ2-3 . . TRBV2 CASSEAGGYTDTQYF TGTGCCAGCAGTGAAGCGGGGGGTTACACAGATACGCAGTATTTT
TRBJ2-5 TRBD2 . TRBV5-1 CASSLGLAGGYETQYF TGCGCCAGCAGCTTGGGACTAGCGGGAGGGTACGAGACCCAGTACTTC
TRBJ2-1 TRBD1 once TRBV5-1 CASSGGQGANEQFF TGCGCCAGCAGCGGAGGACAGGGTGCCAATGAGCAGTTCTTC
TRBJ2-2 TRBD1 . TRBV7-8 CASSDRDRGRGWTGELFF TGTGCCAGCAGCGACCGGGACAGGGGGCGGGGGTGGACCGGGGAGCTGTTTTTT
TRBJ2-5 TRBD1 . TRBV18 CASSLDRDRMETQYF TGTGCCAGCTCACTCGACCGGGACAGGATGGAGACCCAGTACTTC
TRBJ1-3 . . TRBV3-1/TRBV3-2 CASSPARSSGNTIYF TGTGCCAGCAGCCCGGCGAGGAGCTCTGGAAACACCATATATTTT
TRBJ2-1 TRBD2 . TRBV6-2/TRBV6-3 CASSPLAGGLNEQFF TGTGCCAGCAGTCCGCTAGCGGGGGGGCTAAATGAGCAGTTCTTC
TRBJ1-6 TRBD1 . TRBV7-8 CASSLLGTGGWSGGSPLHF TGTGCCAGCAGCCTTTTGGGGACAGGGGGGTGGTCCGGTGGTTCACCCCTCCACTTT
TRBJ2-3 TRBD2 once TRBV9 CASSQGLAGAYTDTQYF TGTGCCAGCAGCCAGGGACTAGCGGGGGCCTACACAGATACGCAGTATTTT
TRBJ1-2 . once TRBV21-1 CASSGYGQGQGARYTF TGTGCCAGCAGCGGGTACGGGCAGGGACAGGGCGCTCGCTACACCTTC